These 11 T cell receptor beta chains were all obtained from the same sample, sequenced in a study of T cell repertoires in cytomegalovirus infection (dated by TCRdb to the late 2010s). Sequencing was carried out with an Illumina HiSeq 1500. The public reads were reanalyzed by TCRdb: fastp trimming at Q25, MiXCR alignment, in-frame beta chains only. CDR3 protein sequences are deduplicated, and each keeps its most common genes and DNA. Within this sample are 350,000 to 450,000 distinct CDR3 sequences, with 15% to 20% of them counted one time only. Together, the top ten hold around 9.3% of the sample. Sequencing used PBMCs. These receptors were taken from a human donor in good health (CMV status not recorded). Some clones in this sample may be carry-over from other donors' samples.

V usage is TRBV7-6 and J usage is TRBJ2-5; weak D call: TRBD2 (5 bases). The V end lost 5 bases, the J end lost 4 bases, and 23 bases lay between the germline ends. CDR1 is SGHVS, CDR2 FNYEAQ, per germline. This CDR3 spans 17 amino acids. As DNA, the CDR3 is TGTGCCAGCAGCCCGGGGAAAGGGTTTGGTGTAGGAGAGACCCAGTACTTC. Its protein product is CASSPGKGFGVGETQYF. The variable domain in full, with the rest retrieved from reference TRBV7-6 and TRBJ2-5, is GAGVSQSPRYKVTKRGQDVALRCDPISGHVSLYWYRQALGQGPEFLTYFNYEAQQDKSGLPNDRFSAERPEGSISTLTIQRTEQRDSAMYRCASSPGKGFGVGETQYFGPGTRLLVL.

V gene TRBV7-6 combines with J gene TRBJ1-4, with TRBD1 matching 8 bases. J was trimmed by 5 bases and V by 5 bases; bases with no gene match: 4. Germline V gives CDR1 SGHVS, CDR2 FNYEAQ. This CDR3 has 14 amino acids. The CDR3 DNA follows: TGTGCCAGCAGCAAACAGGGGGGGAATGAAAAACTGTTTTTT. It is translated as CASSKQGGNEKLFF.

This clonotype has ten or more counts. The chain couples TRBV12-3 or TRBV12-4 to TRBJ2-1; 9 positions agree with TRBD1. V trimming: 7 bases; J trimming: 8 bases; junction bases outside the gene matches: 12. CDR3 length: 15 amino acids. In nucleotides, the CDR3 is TGTGCCAGCACGTTTGACAGGGGGTACGACGATGAGCAGTTCTTC. Amino acid sequence: CASTFDRGYDDEQFF.

The CDR3 DNA sequence: TGTGCCAGCAAACTCGGGGGGTTTGGAAAACTGTTTTTT. As protein: CASKLGGFGKLFF. This chain connects TRBV12-3 or TRBV12-4 to TRBJ1-4; maybe TRBD1 (5 bases). The CDR3 covers 13 residues. Trimming removed 7 bases from V and 10 bases from J, with 16 bases in between.

The chain uses TRBV6-2 or TRBV6-3 and TRBJ2-7; TRBD1 matches at 7 bases. The germline CDR1 and CDR2 sequences are MNHEY and SVGEGT. The CDR3 runs 14 residues. V gave up 5 bases and J gave up 2 bases; unmatched junction bases: 6. The CDR3 is CASSDRDRPYEQYF. The CDR3 nucleotides read TGTGCCAGCAGTGACCGGGACAGACCCTACGAGCAGTACTTC.

This clonotype was observed many times. The rearrangement uses TRBV6-1 and TRBJ2-3; D is uncertain. The germline CDR1 and CDR2 sequences are MNHNS and SASEGT. Trimming cost V 7 bases and J 1 base, with 12 bases left between them. The CDR3 is 14 amino acids. The chain's CDR3 is CASNPAGRTDTQYF. The CDR3 DNA is TGTGCCAGCAACCCGGCAGGCCGCACAGATACGCAGTATTTT.

This clonotype was detected only a few times. The chain employs TRBV20-1 and TRBJ2-1; 7 bases are a match to TRBD2. The CDR3 is made up of 16 amino acids. The V segment lost 1 base and the J segment 8 bases; nucleotides outside the gene matches: 14. Germline V lookup: CDR1 DFQATT, CDR2 SNEGSKA (reference sequence). The CDR3 DNA sequence: TGCAGTGCTAGAGGCCCTCGGGACTACCGTTTCGATGAGCAGTTCTTC. It is translated as CSARGPRDYRFDEQFF.

This clonotype was counted only a few times. The rearrangement links TRBV29-1 to TRBJ2-1, with TRBD2 matching over 13 bases. The CDR3 covers 17 residues. V trimming: 4 bases; J trimming: 0 bases; junction bases outside the gene matches: 6. In germline, CDR1 is SQVTM, CDR2 ANQGSEA. The CDR3 loop reads CSVGGTSGAHSYNEQFF. CDR3 coding DNA: TGCAGCGTTGGAGGGACTAGCGGGGCTCACTCCTACAATGAGCAGTTCTTC.

This sequence joins TRBV11-2 and TRBJ1-4, with D hard to call. The CDR3 loop spans 14 amino acids. V was clipped by 5 bases and J by 3 bases, with 10 bases between them. Germline CDR1 is SGHAT and CDR2 is FQNNGV. The CDR3 protein is CASSLTRANEKLFF. In DNA form, the CDR3 reads TGTGCCAGCAGCCTGACTAGGGCTAATGAAAAACTGTTTTTT.

This clonotype has only a few counts. This chain connects TRBV18 to TRBJ1-1, with 7 bases matching TRBD1. CDR1 and CDR2 (germline): KGHSH, LQKENI. The CDR3 has 14 amino acids. Germline trimming cut 2 bases from V and 1 base from J; bases unmatched to any gene: 1. The CDR3 nucleotides read TGTGCCAGCTCACCAACAGGGGAGAACACTGAAGCTTTCTTT. This codes for CASSPTGENTEAFF.

This clonotype has a handful of counts. The V gene is TRBV5-1, the J gene TRBJ2-1; TRBD1 is a possible D gene (5 bases). The CDR3 runs 13 residues. Deletions cut 5 bases from V and 9 bases from J, with 15 bases between. Germline loops: CDR1 SGHRS, CDR2 YFSETQ. CDR3 nucleotides: TGCGCCAGCAGTCTCGGACAACTCACTGAGCAGTTCTTC. Translation: CASSLGQLTEQFF. Variable domain in full (rest from reference TRBV5-1 and TRBJ2-1): KAGVTQTPRYLIKTRGQQVTLSCSPISGHRSVSWYQQTPGQGLQFLFEYFSETQRNKGNFPGRFSGRQFSNSRSEMNVSTLELGDSALYLCASSLGQLTEQFFGPGTRLTVL.